The sequence of this T cell receptor beta chain was determined in a study of CD8+ T cells in alopecia areata. Study context: Tofacitinib administration to treated patients was oral, at 5 to 10 mg twice daily.

Extracted from the samples, RNA was reverse transcribed into cDNA to serve as the sequencing template. Repertoires were generated with immunoSEQ multiplex PCR, while TCRdb's copy carries only in-frame clones and drops some. Of about 180,000 clones listed, approximately 62% are singletons. Source: CD4+ T cells sorted from blood, taken at week 0. The clonotype originates from a human donor with alopecia areata.

CDR3 sequence reads: CASRSGGAKLTF. The CDR3 region has the DNA TGTGCCAGCAGGTCCGGCGGGGCGAAACTGACTTTC. The J gene is TRBJ2-6, the V gene TRBV7-8, with D tentatively TRBD2 (6 bases). This CDR3 has 12 residues. The germline gives CDR1 SGHVS, CDR2 FQNEAQ. V was clipped by 6 bases and J by 16 bases, with 16 bases between them.